This T cell receptor beta chain was sequenced in a study of blood T cell repertoires in COVID-19. Study-wide context: Collection of acute and convalescent COVID-19 samples took place in the United States, Italy and Spain. PBMCs, B-cell-depleted T cells, or T cells provided the cDNA or gDNA that made up the material.

Authors' data handling: Nucleated cell counts were estimated from reference gene primer amplification. TCRdb's copy holds only in-frame clones and misses some; the assay was immunoSEQ multiplex PCR. V and J calls and clone size are given by that table; D and trimming were obtained from the DNA. The data contain around 250,000 clones, less than 90% of them seen just once; the ten biggest clones take up around 5.9%. Unmatched junction bases numbered 11, after V lost 8 bases and J lost 6 bases. CDR1 is MGHDK, CDR2 SYGVNS, per germline. CDR3 length: 15 residues. Sequenced input: peripheral blood. The clonotype was recovered from a man aged 60-69 years with acute or convalescent COVID-19. The chain recombines TRBV25-1 with TRBJ2-2, with TRBD2 matching over 8 bases. The chain's CDR3 is CASHGAGAGAGELFF. The CDR3 DNA follows: TGTGCCAGCCACGGGGCGGGAGCGGGAGCCGGGGAGCTGTTTTTT.